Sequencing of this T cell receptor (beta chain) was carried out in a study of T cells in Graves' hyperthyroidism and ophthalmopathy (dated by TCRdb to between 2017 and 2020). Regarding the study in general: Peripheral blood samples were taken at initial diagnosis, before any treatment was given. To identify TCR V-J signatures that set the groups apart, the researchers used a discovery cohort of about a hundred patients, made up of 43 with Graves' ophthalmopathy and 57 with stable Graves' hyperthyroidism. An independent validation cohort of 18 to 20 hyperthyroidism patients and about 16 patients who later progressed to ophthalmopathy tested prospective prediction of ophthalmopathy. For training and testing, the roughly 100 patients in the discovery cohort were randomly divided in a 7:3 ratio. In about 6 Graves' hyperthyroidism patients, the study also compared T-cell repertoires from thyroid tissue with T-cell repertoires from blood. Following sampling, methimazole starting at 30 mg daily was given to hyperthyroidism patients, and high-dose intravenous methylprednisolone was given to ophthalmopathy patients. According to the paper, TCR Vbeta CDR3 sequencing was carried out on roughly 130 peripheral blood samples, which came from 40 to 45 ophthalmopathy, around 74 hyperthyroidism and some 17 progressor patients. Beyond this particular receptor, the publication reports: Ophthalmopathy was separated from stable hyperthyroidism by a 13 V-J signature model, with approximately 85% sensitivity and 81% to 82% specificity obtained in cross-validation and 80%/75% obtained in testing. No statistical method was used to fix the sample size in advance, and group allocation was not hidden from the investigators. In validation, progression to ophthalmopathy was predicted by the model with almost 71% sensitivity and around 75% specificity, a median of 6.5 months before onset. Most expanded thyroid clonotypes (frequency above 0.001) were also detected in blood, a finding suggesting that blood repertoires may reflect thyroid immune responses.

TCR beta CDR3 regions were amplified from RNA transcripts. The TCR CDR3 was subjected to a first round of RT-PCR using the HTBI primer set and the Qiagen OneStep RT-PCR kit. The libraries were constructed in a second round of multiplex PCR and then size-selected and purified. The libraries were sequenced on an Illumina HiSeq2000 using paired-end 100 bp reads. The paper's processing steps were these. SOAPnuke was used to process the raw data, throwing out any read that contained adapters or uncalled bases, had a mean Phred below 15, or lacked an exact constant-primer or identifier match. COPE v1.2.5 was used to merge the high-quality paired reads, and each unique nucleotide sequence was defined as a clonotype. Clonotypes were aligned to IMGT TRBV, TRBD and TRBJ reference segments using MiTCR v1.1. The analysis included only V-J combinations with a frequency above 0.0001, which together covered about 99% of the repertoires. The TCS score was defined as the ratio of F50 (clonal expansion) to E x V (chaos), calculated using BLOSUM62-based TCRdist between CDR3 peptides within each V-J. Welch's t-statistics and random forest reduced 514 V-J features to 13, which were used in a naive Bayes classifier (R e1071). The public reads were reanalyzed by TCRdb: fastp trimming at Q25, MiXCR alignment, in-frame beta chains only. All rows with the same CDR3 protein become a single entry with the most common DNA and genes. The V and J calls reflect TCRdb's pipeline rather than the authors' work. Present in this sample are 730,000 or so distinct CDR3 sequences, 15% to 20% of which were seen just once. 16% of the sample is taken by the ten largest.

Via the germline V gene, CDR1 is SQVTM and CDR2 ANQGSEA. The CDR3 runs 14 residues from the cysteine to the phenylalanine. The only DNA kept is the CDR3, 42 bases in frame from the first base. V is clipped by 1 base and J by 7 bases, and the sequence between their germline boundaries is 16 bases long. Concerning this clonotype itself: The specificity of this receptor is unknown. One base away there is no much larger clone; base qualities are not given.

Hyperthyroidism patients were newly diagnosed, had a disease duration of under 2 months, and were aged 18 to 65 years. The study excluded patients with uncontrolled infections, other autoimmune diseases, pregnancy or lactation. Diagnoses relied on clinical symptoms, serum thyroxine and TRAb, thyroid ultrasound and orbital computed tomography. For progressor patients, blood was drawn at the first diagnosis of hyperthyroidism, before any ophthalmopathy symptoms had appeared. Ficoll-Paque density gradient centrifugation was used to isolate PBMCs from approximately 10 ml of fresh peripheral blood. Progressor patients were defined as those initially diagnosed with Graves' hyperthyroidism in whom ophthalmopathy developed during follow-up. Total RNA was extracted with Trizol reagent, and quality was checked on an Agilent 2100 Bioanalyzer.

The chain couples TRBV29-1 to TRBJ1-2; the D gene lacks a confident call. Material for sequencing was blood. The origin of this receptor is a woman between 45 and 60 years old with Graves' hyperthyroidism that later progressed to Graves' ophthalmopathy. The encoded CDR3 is CSVEAGLTRGGYTF. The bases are TGCAGCGTTGAAGCGGGCCTTACCCGGGGTGGCTACACCTTC.